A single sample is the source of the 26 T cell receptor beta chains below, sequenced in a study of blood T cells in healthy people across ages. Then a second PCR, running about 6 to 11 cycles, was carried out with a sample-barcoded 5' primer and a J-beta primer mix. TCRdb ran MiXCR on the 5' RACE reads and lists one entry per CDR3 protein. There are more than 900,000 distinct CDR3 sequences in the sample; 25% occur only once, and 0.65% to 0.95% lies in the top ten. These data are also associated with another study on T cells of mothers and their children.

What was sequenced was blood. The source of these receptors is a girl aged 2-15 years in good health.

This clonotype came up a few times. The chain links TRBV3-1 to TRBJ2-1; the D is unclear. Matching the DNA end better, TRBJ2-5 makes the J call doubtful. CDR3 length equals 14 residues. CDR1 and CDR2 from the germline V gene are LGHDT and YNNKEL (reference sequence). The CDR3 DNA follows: TGTGCCAGCAGCCAAGATCAGCGACAAGAGACCCAGTACTTC. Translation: CASSQDQRQETQYF.

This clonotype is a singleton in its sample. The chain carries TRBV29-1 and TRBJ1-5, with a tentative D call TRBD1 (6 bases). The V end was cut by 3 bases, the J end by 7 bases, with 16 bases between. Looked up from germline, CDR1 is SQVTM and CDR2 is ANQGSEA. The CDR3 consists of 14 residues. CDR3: CSVDSGAIGQPQHF. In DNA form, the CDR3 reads TGCAGCGTTGACTCAGGGGCTATCGGGCAGCCCCAGCATTTT.

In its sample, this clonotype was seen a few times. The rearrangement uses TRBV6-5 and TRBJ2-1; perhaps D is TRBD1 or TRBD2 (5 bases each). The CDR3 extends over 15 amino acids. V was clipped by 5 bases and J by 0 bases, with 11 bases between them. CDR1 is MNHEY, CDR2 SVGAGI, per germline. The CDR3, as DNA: TGTGCCAGCAGTCCGGAGAGGGGCTCCTACAATGAGCAGTTCTTC. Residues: CASSPERGSYNEQFF.

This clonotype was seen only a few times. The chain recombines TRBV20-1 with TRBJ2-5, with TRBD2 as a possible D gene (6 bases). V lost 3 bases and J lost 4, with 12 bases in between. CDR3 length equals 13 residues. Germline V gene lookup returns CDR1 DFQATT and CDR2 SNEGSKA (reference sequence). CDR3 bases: TGCAGTGCTAGCGGGAGCCGGAGAGAGACCCAGTACTTC. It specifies CSASGSRRETQYF.

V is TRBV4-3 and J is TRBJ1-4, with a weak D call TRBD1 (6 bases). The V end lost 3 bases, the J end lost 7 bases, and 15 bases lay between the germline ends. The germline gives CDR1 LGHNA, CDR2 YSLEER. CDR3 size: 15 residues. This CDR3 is CASSHTGALGEKLFF. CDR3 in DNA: TGCGCCAGCAGCCACACGGGGGCATTGGGTGAAAAACTGTTTTTT.

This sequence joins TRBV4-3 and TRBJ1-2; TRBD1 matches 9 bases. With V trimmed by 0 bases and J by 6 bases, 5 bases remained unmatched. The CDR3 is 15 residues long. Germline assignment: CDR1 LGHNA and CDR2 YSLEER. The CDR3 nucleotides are TGCGCCAGCAGCCAAGAGGGACAGGGTGTCCATGGCTACACCTTC. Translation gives CASSQEGQGVHGYTF.

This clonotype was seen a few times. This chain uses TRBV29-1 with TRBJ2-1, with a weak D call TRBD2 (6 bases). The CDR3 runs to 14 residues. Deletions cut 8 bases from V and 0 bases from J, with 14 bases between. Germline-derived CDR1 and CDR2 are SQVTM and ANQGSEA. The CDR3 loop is CSSDSGSSYNEQFF. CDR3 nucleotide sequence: TGCAGCTCGGATAGCGGAAGCTCCTACAATGAGCAGTTCTTC.

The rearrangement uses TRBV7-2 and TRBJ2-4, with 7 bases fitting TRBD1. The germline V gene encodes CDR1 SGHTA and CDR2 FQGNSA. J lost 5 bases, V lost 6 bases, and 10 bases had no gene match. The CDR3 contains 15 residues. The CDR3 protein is CASSPLTGAQNIQYF. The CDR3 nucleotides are TGTGCCAGCAGTCCCCTAACAGGGGCCCAAAACATTCAGTACTTC.

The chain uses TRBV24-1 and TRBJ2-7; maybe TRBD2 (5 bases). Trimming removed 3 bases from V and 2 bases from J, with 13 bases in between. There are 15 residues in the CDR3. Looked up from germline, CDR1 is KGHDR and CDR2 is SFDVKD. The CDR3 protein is CATSDRKTGAYEQYF. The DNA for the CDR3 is TGTGCCACCAGTGATAGAAAGACCGGGGCCTACGAGCAGTACTTC.

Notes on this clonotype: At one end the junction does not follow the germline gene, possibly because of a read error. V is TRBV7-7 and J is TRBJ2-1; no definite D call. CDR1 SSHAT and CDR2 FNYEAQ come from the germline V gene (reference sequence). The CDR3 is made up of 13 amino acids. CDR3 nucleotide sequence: TGTGCTAGCAGCTTGGCAGAAGCCAATGAGCAGTTCTTC. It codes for CASSLAEANEQFF.

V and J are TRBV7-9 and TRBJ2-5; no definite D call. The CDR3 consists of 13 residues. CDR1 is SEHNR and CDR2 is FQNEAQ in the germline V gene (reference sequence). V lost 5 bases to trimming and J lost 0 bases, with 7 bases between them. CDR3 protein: CASSGPNQETQYF. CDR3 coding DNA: TGTGCCAGCAGCGGACCGAACCAAGAGACCCAGTACTTC.

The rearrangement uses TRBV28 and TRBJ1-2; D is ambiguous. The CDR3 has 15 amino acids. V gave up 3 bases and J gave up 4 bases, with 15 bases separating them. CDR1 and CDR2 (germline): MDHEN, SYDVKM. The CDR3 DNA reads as TGTGCCAGCAGTTTGGGTATACGGGGAGCCTATGGCTACACCTTC. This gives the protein CASSLGIRGAYGYTF.

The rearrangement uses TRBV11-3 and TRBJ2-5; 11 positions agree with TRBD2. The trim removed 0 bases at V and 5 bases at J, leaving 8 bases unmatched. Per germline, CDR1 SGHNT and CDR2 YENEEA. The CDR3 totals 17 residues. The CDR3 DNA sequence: TGTGCCAGCAGCTTAGAAGGGGTAGCGGGGGGGCAGGAGACCCAGTACTTC. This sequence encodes CASSLEGVAGGQETQYF.

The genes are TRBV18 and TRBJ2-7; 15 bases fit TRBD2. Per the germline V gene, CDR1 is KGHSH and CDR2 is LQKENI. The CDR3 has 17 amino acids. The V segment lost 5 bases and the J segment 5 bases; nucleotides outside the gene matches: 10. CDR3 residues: CASSSGLAGGPNHEQYF. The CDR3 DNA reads TGTGCCAGCTCATCCGGACTAGCGGGAGGGCCGAACCACGAGCAGTACTTC.

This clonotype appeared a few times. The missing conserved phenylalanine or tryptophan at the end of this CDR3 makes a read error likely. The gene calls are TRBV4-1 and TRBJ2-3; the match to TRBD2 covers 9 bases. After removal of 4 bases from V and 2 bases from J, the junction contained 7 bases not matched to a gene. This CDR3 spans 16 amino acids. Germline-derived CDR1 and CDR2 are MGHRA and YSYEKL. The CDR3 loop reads CASSLHLAGNTDTQYL. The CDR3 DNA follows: TGCGCCAGCAGCCTACACCTAGCGGGGAACACAGATACGCAGTATCTT.

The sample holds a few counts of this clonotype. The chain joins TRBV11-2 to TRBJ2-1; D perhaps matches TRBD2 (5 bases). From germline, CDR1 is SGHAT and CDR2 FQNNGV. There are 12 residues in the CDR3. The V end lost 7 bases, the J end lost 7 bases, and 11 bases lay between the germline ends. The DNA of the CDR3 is TGTGCCAGCAACCTAAGGGAGAATGAGCAGTTCTTC. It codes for CASNLRENEQFF.

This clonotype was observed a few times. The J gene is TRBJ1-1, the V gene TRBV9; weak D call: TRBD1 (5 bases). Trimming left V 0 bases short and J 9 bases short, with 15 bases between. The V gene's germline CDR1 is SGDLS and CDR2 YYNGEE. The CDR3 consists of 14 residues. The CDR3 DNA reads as TGTGCCAGCAGCGTAGTTAATATCCAGGACAAAGCTTTCTTT. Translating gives CASSVVNIQDKAFF.

CDR3: CASSYPGTALYGYTF. The CDR3 DNA follows: TGTGCCAGCAGTTACCCGGGGACGGCCCTCTATGGCTACACCTTC. The chain links TRBV6-5 to TRBJ1-2, with a tentative D call TRBD1 (5 bases). The CDR3 spans 15 residues. Germline V gene data show CDR1 as MNHEY and CDR2 as SVGAGI. Trimming removed 2 bases at V and 4 bases at J, with 14 bases between.

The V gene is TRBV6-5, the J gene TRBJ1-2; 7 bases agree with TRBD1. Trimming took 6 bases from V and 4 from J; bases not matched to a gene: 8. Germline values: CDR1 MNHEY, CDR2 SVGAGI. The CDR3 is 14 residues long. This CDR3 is CASSTTGSGYGYTF. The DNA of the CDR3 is TGTGCCAGCAGCACGACAGGGTCAGGCTATGGCTACACCTTC.

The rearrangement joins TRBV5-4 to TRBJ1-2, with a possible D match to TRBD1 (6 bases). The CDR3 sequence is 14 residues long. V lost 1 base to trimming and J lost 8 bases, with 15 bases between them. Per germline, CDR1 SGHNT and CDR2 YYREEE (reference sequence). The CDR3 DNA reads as TGTGCCAGCAGCTTGATGGGACAACTAAGAGGCTACACCTTC. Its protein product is CASSLMGQLRGYTF. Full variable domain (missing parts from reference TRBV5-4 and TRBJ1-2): ETGVTQSPTHLIKTRGQQVTLRCSSQSGHNTVSWYQQALGQGPQFIFQYYREEENGRGNFPPRFSGLQFPNYSSELNVNALELDDSALYLCASSLMGQLRGYTFGSGTRLTVV.

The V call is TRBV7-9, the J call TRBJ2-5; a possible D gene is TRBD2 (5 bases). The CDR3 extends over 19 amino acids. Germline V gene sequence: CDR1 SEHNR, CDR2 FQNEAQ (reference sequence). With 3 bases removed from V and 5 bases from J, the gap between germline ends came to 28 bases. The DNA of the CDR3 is TGTGCCAGCAGCTTTGCTAGAAACCCCGCTGAGAGGGATACGGAGACCCAGTACTTC. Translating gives CASSFARNPAERDTETQYF.

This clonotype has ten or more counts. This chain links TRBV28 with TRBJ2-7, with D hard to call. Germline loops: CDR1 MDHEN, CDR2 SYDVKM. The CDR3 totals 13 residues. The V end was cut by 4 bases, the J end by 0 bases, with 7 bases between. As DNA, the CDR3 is TGTGCCAGCAGTTATGACGGCTCCTACGAGCAGTACTTC. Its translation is CASSYDGSYEQYF.

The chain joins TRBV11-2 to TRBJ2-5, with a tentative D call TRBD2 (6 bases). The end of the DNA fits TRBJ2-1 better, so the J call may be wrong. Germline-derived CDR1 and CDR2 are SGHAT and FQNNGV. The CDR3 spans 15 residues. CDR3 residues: CASSPPGTLYNEQFF. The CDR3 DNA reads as TGTGCCAGCAGCCCCCCCGGGACTTTATACAATGAGCAGTTCTTC.

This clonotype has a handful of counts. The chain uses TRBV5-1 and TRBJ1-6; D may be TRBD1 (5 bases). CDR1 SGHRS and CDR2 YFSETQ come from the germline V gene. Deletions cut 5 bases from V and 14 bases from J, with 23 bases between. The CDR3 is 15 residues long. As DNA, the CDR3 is TGCGCCAGCAGGAGGTTCGGCAGGGAAAGAAGGGCCCTCCACTTT. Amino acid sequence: CASRRFGRERRALHF.

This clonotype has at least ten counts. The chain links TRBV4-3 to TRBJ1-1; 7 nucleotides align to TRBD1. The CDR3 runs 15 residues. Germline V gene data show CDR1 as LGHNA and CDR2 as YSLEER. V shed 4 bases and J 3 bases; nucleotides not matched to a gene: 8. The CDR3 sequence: CASSPSGGRYTEAFF. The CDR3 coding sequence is TGCGCCAGCAGCCCCTCAGGGGGAAGGTACACTGAAGCTTTCTTT.

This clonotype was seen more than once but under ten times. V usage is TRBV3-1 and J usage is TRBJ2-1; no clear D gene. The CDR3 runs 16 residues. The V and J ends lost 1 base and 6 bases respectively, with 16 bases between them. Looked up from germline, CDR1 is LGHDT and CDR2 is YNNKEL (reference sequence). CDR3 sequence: CASSQVLSTASNEQFF. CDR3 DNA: TGTGCCAGCAGCCAAGTCTTGTCTACAGCGAGCAATGAGCAGTTCTTC.